The clone carrying this T cell receptor beta chain appeared a few times. Antigen unknown. This sample is part of a study of identical twins. Study-wide results and caveats: Donors were not followed over many years; analysis was cross-sectional.

Each cDNA held unique molecular identifiers, and template switching gave it a universal primer site. From the 5' RACE reads, TCRdb called clonotypes with MiXCR, one entry per CDR3 protein. The data hold around 470,000 distinct CDR3 sequences, with 11% to 15% observed a single time. Per the germline V gene, CDR1 is MNHEY and CDR2 is SVGEGT. The CDR3 extends over 14 amino acids. Trimming shortened V by 7 bases and J by 3 bases, and 16 bases separated the two germline ends. A further study also used this sample, focusing on yellow fever vaccine responses in identical twins.

The sequence derives from a woman under 30 in good health. The V call is TRBV6-2 or TRBV6-3, the J call TRBJ2-7; a possible D gene is TRBD1 (5 bases). Sequenced input: CD4+ T cells sorted from blood. The CDR3 bases are TGTGCCAGCACCCAGTCAGGGAATAGCTACGAGCAGTACTTC. It is translated as CASTQSGNSYEQYF.